Below, 14 T cell receptor beta chains from the same sample are listed, as sequenced in a study of CD4+ T cells in melanoma. Clones were read by immunoSEQ multiplex PCR, and TCRdb kept only the in-frame ones, dropping some. The sample holds 6,800 or so clones, 45% to 55% seen once. The sequenced sample consisted of cells from a culture (not recorded whether cultured in vitro). The receptors come from a human donor with melanoma.

The genes are TRBV4-2 and TRBJ1-3; no clear D gene. V lost 3 bases, J lost 6 bases, and 15 bases lay in between. The CDR3 has 15 amino acids. Germline assignment: CDR1 LGHNA and CDR2 YNFKEQ. The chain's CDR3 is CASSHAQVEVNTIYF. In nucleotides, the CDR3 is TGTGCCAGCAGCCACGCGCAGGTCGAGGTAAACACCATATATTTT.

The chain recombines TRBV29-1 with TRBJ1-1; tentative D call: TRBD1 (5 bases). V shed 0 bases and J shed 4 bases, with 12 bases lying between them. The germline V gene has CDR1 SQVTM and CDR2 ANQGSEA. This CDR3 is built from 14 residues. The CDR3 DNA reads as TGCAGCGTTGAAGATCAGCAGGGTGGCACTGAAGCTTTCTTT. It translates to CSVEDQQGGTEAFF.

This clone is labeled as medium-sized. The DNA of the CDR3 is TGCAGCGTTGAAGGGACGGTAGAAGCTTTCTTT. It encodes CSVEGTVEAFF. V usage is TRBV29-1 and J usage is TRBJ1-1; D unclear. The ends were cut back, 1 base at V and 8 bases at J, with 8 bases in the middle. This CDR3 spans 11 amino acids. CDR1 and CDR2 (germline): SQVTM, ANQGSEA.

Sample share makes this clone medium-sized (0.01 to 0.1%). The V and J genes are TRBV6-5 and TRBJ1-2; 7 positions agree with TRBD1. The CDR3 consists of 14 residues. Germline lookup yields CDR1 MNHEY and CDR2 SVGAGI. The V and J ends lost 6 bases and 1 base, in that order; junction bases with no gene match: 5. The CDR3 bases are TGTGCCAGCAGGCAACGGGACAGTAACTATGGCTACACCTTC. Translation: CASRQRDSNYGYTF.

The V gene is TRBV6-1, the J gene TRBJ2-5; D gene uncertain. The germline V gene has CDR1 MNHNS and CDR2 SASEGT. V lost 2 bases, J lost 7 bases, and 8 bases lay in between. This CDR3 comprises 12 residues. CDR3 amino acids: CASSEFGMTQYF. The CDR3 DNA sequence: TGTGCCAGCAGTGAATTTGGAATGACCCAGTACTTC.

V gene TRBV30 combines with J gene TRBJ1-3; D unclear. CDR3 length: 12 residues. Germline V gives CDR1 GTSNPN, CDR2 SVGIG (reference sequence). The V and J ends lost 3 bases and 3 bases respectively, with 6 bases between them. This CDR3 reads CAWRRFGNTIYF. The CDR3 DNA reads TGTGCCTGGAGACGGTTTGGAAACACCATATATTTT.

By share, this clone counts as medium-sized. This sequence joins TRBV6-5 and TRBJ2-7, with D possibly being TRBD1 or TRBD2 (5 bases each). V lost 9 bases, J lost 4 bases, and 16 bases lay in between. CDR3 length: 13 amino acids. In germline, CDR1 is MNHEY, CDR2 SVGAGI. The CDR3 sequence is CARTRGLDYEQYF. CDR3 bases: TGTGCCAGAACGAGGGGTCTAGATTACGAGCAGTACTTC.

This clone came up a few times. For the CDR3, the DNA is TGTGCCAGCAGTGTCTCGGGGCCGGGGGGGCAGTTCTTC. The encoded protein is CASSVSGPGGQFF. The chain uses TRBV6-1 and TRBJ2-1, with 7 positions matching TRBD2. The germline CDR1 and CDR2 sequences are MNHNS and SASEGT. This CDR3 is built from 13 residues. V shed 4 bases and J 12 bases; nucleotides not matched to a gene: 9.

The chain has TRBV7-3 and TRBJ1-2, with D perhaps matching TRBD1 (5 bases). This CDR3 region has 14 residues. Germline V gene lookup returns CDR1 SGHTA and CDR2 FQGTGA. V lost 2 bases to trimming and J lost 3 bases, with 10 bases between them. CDR3 bases: TGTGCCAGCAGCTTAGCCGTAGGGGACTATGGCTACACCTTC. Translation: CASSLAVGDYGYTF.

This chain uses TRBV29-1 with TRBJ2-1, with D possibly being TRBD2 (5 bases). Trimming stripped 7 bases from V and 5 bases from J, with 12 bases between. Germline CDR1 and CDR2: SQVTM and ANQGSEA. This CDR3 has 12 residues. The CDR3 spells CSGRTGDNEQFF. CDR3 nucleotides: TGCAGCGGGCGGACTGGGGACAATGAGCAGTTCTTC.

This chain uses TRBV11-2 with TRBJ2-7; D unclear. The CDR3 has 13 residues. Germline V gives CDR1 SGHAT, CDR2 FQNNGV. Trimming stripped 1 base from V and 4 bases from J, with 8 bases between. The CDR3 nucleotides read TGTGCCAGCAGCTTAGTACCCCTTTACGAGCAGTACTTC. It encodes CASSLVPLYEQYF.

This CDR3 is CASSSQVNTEAFF. The CDR3, as DNA: TGCGCCAGCAGCTCTCAGGTGAACACTGAAGCTTTCTTT. The chain combines TRBV5-1 with TRBJ1-1; D gene unclear. Trimming shortened V by 3 bases and J by 0 bases, and 6 bases separated the two germline ends. This CDR3 is built from 13 residues. Germline assignment: CDR1 SGHRS and CDR2 YFSETQ.

This CDR3 is CASSQTRGGYGYTF. The CDR3, as DNA: TGTGCCAGCAGCCAGACCCGGGGAGGCTATGGCTACACCTTC. The V gene is TRBV7-2, the J gene TRBJ1-2, with D uncertain. This CDR3 has 14 amino acids. V gave up 5 bases and J gave up 4 bases, with 14 bases separating them. The V gene's germline CDR1 is SGHTA and CDR2 FQGNSA.

This clone was detected only a few times. The chain recombines TRBV11-2 with TRBJ2-7, with 7 bases fitting TRBD1. Germline CDR1 reads SGHAT; CDR2 reads FQNNGV. The length of the CDR3 is 15 residues. V was clipped by 0 bases and J by 2 bases; unmatched bases: 4. CDR3 region: CASSLDFDRAYEQYF. CDR3 nucleotides: TGTGCCAGCAGCTTAGATTTCGACAGGGCCTACGAGCAGTACTTC.